The 32 T cell receptor beta chains reported below all come from one sample, sequenced in a study of T-cell reconstitution after alpha-beta-depleted transplantation in children. Preparation of the TCRbeta library was carried out with unique molecular identifiers. MiXCR was run by TCRdb on the PCR reads, yielding one entry per CDR3 protein. The data show hundreds of thousands of distinct CDR3 sequences, around 15% seen once. The material sequenced was PBMCs, mostly from graft donor cells, taken 360 days after TCRalphabeta/CD19-depleted stem cell transplant. The source of these receptors is a boy in the first two years of life who had a stem cell transplant for Wiskott-Aldrich syndrome, so the T cells may come from the graft donor.

The chain uses TRBV7-2 and TRBJ2-2; D gene uncertain. Trimming removed 1 base at V and 6 bases at J, with 12 bases between. CDR3 length: 15 residues. Per germline, CDR1 SGHTA and CDR2 FQGNSA. The CDR3 sequence: CASSLVRLVAGELFF. Written as DNA, the CDR3 is TGTGCCAGCAGCTTAGTGCGGCTAGTCGCCGGGGAGCTGTTTTTT.

This chain links TRBV4-3 with TRBJ2-7; D possibly matches TRBD1 or TRBD2 (7 bases each). The V end was cut by 0 bases, the J end by 7 bases, with 16 bases between. There are 15 residues in the CDR3. The germline V gene has CDR1 LGHNA and CDR2 YSLEER. Here the CDR3 reads CASSQDMVQGGEQYF. The CDR3 bases are TGCGCCAGCAGCCAAGATATGGTTCAGGGGGGGGAGCAGTACTTC.

This clonotype was detected many times. V is TRBV6-1 and J is TRBJ2-4; 9 bases line up with TRBD1. Trimming removed 5 bases from V and 0 bases from J; junction bases left unmatched: 5. The CDR3 length is 16 residues. CDR1 and CDR2 from the germline V gene are MNHNS and SASEGT. The CDR3 sequence: CASSRDRERAKNIQYF. CDR3 DNA sequence: TGTGCCAGCAGTAGGGACAGGGAAAGAGCCAAAAACATTCAGTACTTC.

The V gene is TRBV7-9, the J gene TRBJ2-1; no firm D call. V was trimmed by 5 bases and J by 5 bases, leaving 16 bases between them. This CDR3 comprises 15 residues. Germline loops: CDR1 SEHNR, CDR2 FQNEAQ (reference sequence). The CDR3 spells CASSQASGYNNEQFF. CDR3 in DNA: TGTGCCAGCAGCCAAGCCTCGGGTTATAACAATGAGCAGTTCTTC.

This rearrangement joins TRBV7-8 to TRBJ2-7, with D possibly matching TRBD2 (5 bases). The V and J ends lost 6 bases and 2 bases respectively, with 17 bases between them. The CDR3 has 15 amino acids. Per the germline V gene, CDR1 is SGHVS and CDR2 is FQNEAQ. Here the CDR3 reads CASSMRAGLAYEQYF. In nucleotides, the CDR3 is TGTGCCAGCAGTATGAGGGCAGGCTTAGCCTACGAGCAGTACTTC.

V and J are TRBV21-1 and TRBJ1-6; TRBD1, the table's D call, was not compared with the DNA. TRBV21-1 is assigned pseudogene status. The CDR3 spans 15 residues. The CDR3 DNA follows: TGTGCCAGCAGCAAAGCGGCAGGGGGTAATTCACCCCTCCACTTT. Translated: CASSKAAGGNSPLHF.

The chain couples TRBV3-1 to TRBJ2-1; D ambiguous. V shed 4 bases and J shed 8 bases, with 12 bases lying between them. Per the germline V gene, CDR1 is LGHDT and CDR2 is YNNKEL (reference sequence). The CDR3 consists of 13 residues. The chain's CDR3 is CASSRKEFDEQFF. The CDR3, as DNA: TGTGCCAGCAGCCGGAAGGAGTTCGATGAGCAGTTCTTC.

This clonotype appeared a few times. The rearrangement links TRBV7-9 to TRBJ2-3, with 12 nucleotides matching TRBD2. The V gene's germline CDR1 is SEHNR and CDR2 FQNEAQ (reference sequence). The CDR3 has 16 residues. V trimming: 5 bases; J trimming: 2 bases; junction bases outside the gene matches: 5. Here the CDR3 DNA reads TGTGCCAGCAGCCGGACTAGCGGGACCTCCACAGATACGCAGTATTTT. It encodes CASSRTSGTSTDTQYF.

The chain couples TRBV6-5 to TRBJ2-1; D perhaps matches TRBD2 (6 bases). Trimming pared 0 bases from V and 0 bases from J, leaving 9 bases between. Germline-derived CDR1 and CDR2 are MNHEY and SVGAGI. The CDR3 is 16 residues long. This CDR3 is CASSYSLANSYNEQFF. CDR3 bases: TGTGCCAGCAGTTACTCGCTAGCGAACTCCTACAATGAGCAGTTCTTC.

This clonotype was detected a few times. The chain employs TRBV7-9 and TRBJ2-7; TRBD2 agrees at 9 bases. The J segment lost 4 bases and the V segment lost 1 base, leaving 8 bases of the junction unmatched. CDR3 size: 16 residues. The germline gives CDR1 SEHNR, CDR2 FQNEAQ (reference sequence). The CDR3 sequence: CASSLEFAGGLYEQYF. For the CDR3, the DNA is TGTGCCAGCAGCTTAGAGTTTGCGGGAGGGCTTTACGAGCAGTACTTC. Looking up the rest from reference TRBV7-9 and TRBJ2-7 gives the full variable domain: DTGVSQNPRHKITKRGQNVTFRCDPISEHNRLYWYRQTLGQGPEFLTYFQNEAQLEKSRLLSDRFSAERPKGSFSTLEIQRTEQGDSAMYLCASSLEFAGGLYEQYFGPGTRLTVT.

A few counts support this clonotype. The V and J genes are TRBV7-9 and TRBJ1-4; D remains unclear. The ends were cut back, 5 bases at V and 5 bases at J, with 6 bases in the middle. This CDR3 contains 12 residues. CDR1 is SEHNR, CDR2 FQNEAQ, per germline (reference sequence). The DNA for the CDR3 is TGTGCCAGCAGCCGCCTGAATGAAAAACTGTTTTTT. This sequence encodes CASSRLNEKLFF.

The table lists this clonotype with a few counts. The chain links TRBV27 to TRBJ2-1; no definite D call. This CDR3 has 14 residues. Trimming removed 2 bases from V and 7 bases from J, with 12 bases in between. Germline lookup yields CDR1 MNHEY and CDR2 SMNVEV (reference sequence). The CDR3 spells CASSLLRIGNEQFF. The CDR3 region has the DNA TGTGCCAGCAGTTTACTCAGGATAGGGAATGAGCAGTTCTTC.

This clonotype was counted a few times. This chain joins TRBV20-1 and TRBJ2-2; D call uncertain. The ends were cut back, 3 bases at V and 2 bases at J, with 10 bases in the middle. The CDR3 extends over 14 amino acids. Germline-derived CDR1 and CDR2 are DFQATT and SNEGSKA (reference sequence). In DNA, the CDR3 is TGCAGTGCTAGGAAAGTCCTCAACACCGGGGAGCTGTTTTTT. Amino acid sequence: CSARKVLNTGELFF.

The chain recombines TRBV28 with TRBJ2-5; D unresolved. The V gene's germline CDR1 is MDHEN and CDR2 SYDVKM. The CDR3 consists of 15 residues. With 3 bases removed from V and 0 bases from J, the gap between germline ends came to 11 bases. The CDR3 spells CASSLNSLYQETQYF. In DNA, the CDR3 is TGTGCCAGCAGTTTGAACAGTCTGTACCAAGAGACCCAGTACTTC.

This chain links TRBV7-6 with TRBJ2-6, with no clear D. Germline CDR1 reads SGHVS; CDR2 reads FNYEAQ. Trimming took 1 base from V and 0 from J, leaving 10 bases between them. The CDR3 loop spans 17 amino acids. CDR3 amino acids: CASSLVPVSSGANVLTF. The CDR3 DNA is TGTGCCAGCAGCTTAGTTCCGGTCAGCTCTGGGGCCAACGTCCTGACTTTC.

The chain carries TRBV12-3 or TRBV12-4 and TRBJ2-1; D unclear. Between the trimmed V and J ends, which lost 6 bases and 4 bases, there was a span of 16 bases. There are 15 residues in the CDR3. CDR3: CASSIIRTRYNEQFF. The CDR3 DNA is TGTGCCAGCAGCATTATTCGAACCCGTTACAATGAGCAGTTCTTC.

The rearrangement uses TRBV15 and TRBJ2-1; a weak D match, TRBD2 (5 bases). Germline V CDR1 and CDR2: LNHNV, YYDKDF (reference sequence). CDR3 length equals 15 residues. V dropped 1 base and J dropped 3 bases, with 10 bases sitting between them. The CDR3 DNA sequence: TGTGCCACCAGCAGAGGGGAGTTCGGCTACAATGAGCAGTTCTTC. This gives the protein CATSRGEFGYNEQFF.

The rearrangement uses TRBV7-9 and TRBJ2-3, with TRBD2 matching over 10 bases. This CDR3 spans 16 amino acids. The V gene end was trimmed by 1 base and the J gene end by 2 bases; junction bases not matched to a gene: 3. The V gene's germline CDR1 is SEHNR and CDR2 FQNEAQ (reference sequence). The CDR3 protein is CASSLGTSGHTDTQYF. In DNA, the CDR3 is TGTGCCAGCAGCTTAGGGACTAGCGGACACACAGATACGCAGTATTTT.

The table lists this clonotype with a few counts. The chain combines TRBV2 with TRBJ2-7; no firm D call. This CDR3 has 13 residues. Trimming shortened V by 1 base and J by 4 bases, and 8 bases separated the two germline ends. The germline V gene has CDR1 SNHLY and CDR2 FYNNEI. The CDR3, as DNA: TGTGCCAGCAGTGAAGTTCTGGCTTACGAGCAGTACTTC. Protein sequence: CASSEVLAYEQYF.

In its sample, this clonotype was seen a few times. The chain uses TRBV28 and TRBJ2-3; TRBD2 matches 8 bases. The CDR3 is 12 residues long. The trim removed 1 base at V and 10 bases at J, leaving 1 base unmatched. Germline CDR1 MDHEN, CDR2 SYDVKM. The CDR3 here is CASSLSGGAQYF. DNA for the CDR3: TGTGCCAGCAGTTTATCCGGGGGGGCGCAGTATTTT.

This clonotype turned up a few times. This chain connects TRBV5-1 to TRBJ2-1; D is possibly TRBD1 (5 bases). The V end was cut by 5 bases, the J end by 0 bases, with 12 bases between. This CDR3 contains 15 residues. Germline V gives CDR1 SGHRS, CDR2 YFSETQ. The CDR3 region has the DNA TGCGCCAGCAGGGTGGTAGGGGCCTCCTACAATGAGCAGTTCTTC. This encodes CASRVVGASYNEQFF.

V and J are TRBV7-2 and TRBJ2-3; a possible D gene is TRBD2 (5 bases). V was cut by 5 bases and J by 4 bases, with 13 bases left in between. Germline V gene sequence: CDR1 SGHTA, CDR2 FQGNSA. The CDR3 covers 14 residues. This chain's CDR3 is CASSPDLGADTQYF. The CDR3 DNA follows: TGTGCCAGCAGCCCCGACTTGGGAGCAGATACGCAGTATTTT.

A few counts support this clonotype. The chain joins TRBV27 to TRBJ2-1; TRBD1 matches at 9 bases. From germline, CDR1 is MNHEY and CDR2 SMNVEV (reference sequence). With 3 bases clipped from V and 2 bases from J, the junction kept 11 bases outside the gene matches. This CDR3 comprises 18 residues. DNA of the CDR3: TGTGCCAGCAGTTTCCCGGGGGGCGACAGGGGGACCTACAATGAGCAGTTCTTC. Amino acids: CASSFPGGDRGTYNEQFF.

CDR3 loop: CASSEWQKNTEAFF. The CDR3 DNA sequence: TGCGCCAGCAGTGAGTGGCAGAAGAACACTGAAGCTTTCTTT. This chain uses TRBV10-2 with TRBJ1-1; no clear D gene. The CDR3 contains 14 residues. Trimming pared 1 base from V and 1 base from J, leaving 7 bases between. Germline V gives CDR1 WSHSY, CDR2 SAAADI.

At least ten counts were recorded for this clonotype. A much larger clone is a single base away; this may be a read error. The chain couples TRBV5-1 to TRBJ2-2; D unresolved. The CDR3 is 12 residues long. Germline loops: CDR1 SGHRS, CDR2 YFSETQ. The CDR3 here is CASSLETGELFF. In nucleotides, the CDR3 is TGTGCCAGCAGCTTAGAGACCGGGGAGCTGTTTTTT. Filled out from reference TRBV5-1 and TRBJ2-2, the complete variable domain reads KAGVTQTPRYLIKTRGQQVTLSCSPISGHRSVSWYQQTPGQGLQFLFEYFSETQRNKGNFPGRFSGRQFSNSRSEMNVSTLELGDSALYLCASSLETGELFFGEGSRLTVL.

This clonotype came up a few times. The chain has TRBV12-3 or TRBV12-4 and TRBJ2-7; D might be TRBD2 (5 bases). This CDR3 has 15 amino acids. The V gene lost 3 bases and the J gene lost 5 bases, with 17 bases spanning the gap. CDR3 loop: CASSFGRLSANEQYF. The CDR3 nucleotides are TGTGCCAGCAGTTTCGGTAGACTATCCGCCAACGAGCAGTACTTC.

The rearrangement joins TRBV19 to TRBJ2-7; D is perhaps TRBD2 (6 bases). Trimming stripped 7 bases from V and 4 bases from J, with 20 bases between. Looked up from germline, CDR1 is LNHDA and CDR2 is SQIVND (reference sequence). The CDR3 spans 15 residues. The DNA of the CDR3 is TGTGCCAGTATGAATAGCCGGGAGAAGGCGTACGAGCAGTACTTC. This sequence encodes CASMNSREKAYEQYF.

This clonotype was counted only a few times. This rearrangement joins TRBV7-7 to TRBJ2-5, with 12 bases lining up with TRBD2. The CDR3 covers 18 residues. V lost 1 base to trimming and J lost 5 bases; unmatched junction nucleotides: 11. The germline V gene encodes CDR1 SSHAT and CDR2 FNYEAQ (reference sequence). CDR3 DNA sequence: TGTGCCAGCAGCTTAGGTGGTACTAGCGGGGGGAGGATGGAGACCCAGTACTTC. Encoded protein: CASSLGGTSGGRMETQYF.

The chain combines TRBV7-9 with TRBJ2-7; TRBD1 matches at 7 bases. The CDR3 has 17 amino acids. CDR1 is SEHNR, CDR2 FQNEAQ, per germline (reference sequence). V was pared by 2 bases and J by 1 base, with 11 bases of the junction left unmatched. CDR3 sequence reads: CASSLRPRAGGSYEQYF. The CDR3 coding sequence is TGTGCCAGCAGCTTACGACCCCGGGCAGGGGGATCCTACGAGCAGTACTTC.

This clonotype was found a few times. The chain is built from TRBV7-2 and TRBJ1-5, with D perhaps matching TRBD1 (5 bases). CDR1 and CDR2 from the germline V gene are SGHTA and FQGNSA. The V end was cut by 2 bases, the J end by 2 bases, with 7 bases between. The CDR3 consists of 14 residues. The CDR3 DNA reads as TGTGCCAGCAGCTTAAAAGGGGGCAATCAGCCCCAGCATTTT. The encoded protein is CASSLKGGNQPQHF.

This clonotype was recorded only once. This chain connects TRBV9 to TRBJ2-3; 10 bases fit TRBD2. There are 16 residues in the CDR3. Germline assignment: CDR1 SGDLS and CDR2 YYNGEE. Trimming removed 4 bases from V and 2 bases from J; junction bases left unmatched: 7. The CDR3 DNA sequence: TGTGCCAGCAGCCCGCTAGCGGGAGTTATCACAGATACGCAGTATTTT. Its translation is CASSPLAGVITDTQYF.

A few counts support this clonotype. This chain uses TRBV4-1 with TRBJ2-3, with 10 bases aligning to TRBD2. Unmatched junction bases numbered 13, after V lost 4 bases and J lost 0 bases. In germline, CDR1 is MGHRA, CDR2 YSYEKL. This CDR3 comprises 19 residues. CDR3 bases: TGCGCCAGCAGCCTACTGTACCCTGGACTAGCGGCTAGCACAGATACGCAGTATTTT. Protein product: CASSLLYPGLAASTDTQYF.